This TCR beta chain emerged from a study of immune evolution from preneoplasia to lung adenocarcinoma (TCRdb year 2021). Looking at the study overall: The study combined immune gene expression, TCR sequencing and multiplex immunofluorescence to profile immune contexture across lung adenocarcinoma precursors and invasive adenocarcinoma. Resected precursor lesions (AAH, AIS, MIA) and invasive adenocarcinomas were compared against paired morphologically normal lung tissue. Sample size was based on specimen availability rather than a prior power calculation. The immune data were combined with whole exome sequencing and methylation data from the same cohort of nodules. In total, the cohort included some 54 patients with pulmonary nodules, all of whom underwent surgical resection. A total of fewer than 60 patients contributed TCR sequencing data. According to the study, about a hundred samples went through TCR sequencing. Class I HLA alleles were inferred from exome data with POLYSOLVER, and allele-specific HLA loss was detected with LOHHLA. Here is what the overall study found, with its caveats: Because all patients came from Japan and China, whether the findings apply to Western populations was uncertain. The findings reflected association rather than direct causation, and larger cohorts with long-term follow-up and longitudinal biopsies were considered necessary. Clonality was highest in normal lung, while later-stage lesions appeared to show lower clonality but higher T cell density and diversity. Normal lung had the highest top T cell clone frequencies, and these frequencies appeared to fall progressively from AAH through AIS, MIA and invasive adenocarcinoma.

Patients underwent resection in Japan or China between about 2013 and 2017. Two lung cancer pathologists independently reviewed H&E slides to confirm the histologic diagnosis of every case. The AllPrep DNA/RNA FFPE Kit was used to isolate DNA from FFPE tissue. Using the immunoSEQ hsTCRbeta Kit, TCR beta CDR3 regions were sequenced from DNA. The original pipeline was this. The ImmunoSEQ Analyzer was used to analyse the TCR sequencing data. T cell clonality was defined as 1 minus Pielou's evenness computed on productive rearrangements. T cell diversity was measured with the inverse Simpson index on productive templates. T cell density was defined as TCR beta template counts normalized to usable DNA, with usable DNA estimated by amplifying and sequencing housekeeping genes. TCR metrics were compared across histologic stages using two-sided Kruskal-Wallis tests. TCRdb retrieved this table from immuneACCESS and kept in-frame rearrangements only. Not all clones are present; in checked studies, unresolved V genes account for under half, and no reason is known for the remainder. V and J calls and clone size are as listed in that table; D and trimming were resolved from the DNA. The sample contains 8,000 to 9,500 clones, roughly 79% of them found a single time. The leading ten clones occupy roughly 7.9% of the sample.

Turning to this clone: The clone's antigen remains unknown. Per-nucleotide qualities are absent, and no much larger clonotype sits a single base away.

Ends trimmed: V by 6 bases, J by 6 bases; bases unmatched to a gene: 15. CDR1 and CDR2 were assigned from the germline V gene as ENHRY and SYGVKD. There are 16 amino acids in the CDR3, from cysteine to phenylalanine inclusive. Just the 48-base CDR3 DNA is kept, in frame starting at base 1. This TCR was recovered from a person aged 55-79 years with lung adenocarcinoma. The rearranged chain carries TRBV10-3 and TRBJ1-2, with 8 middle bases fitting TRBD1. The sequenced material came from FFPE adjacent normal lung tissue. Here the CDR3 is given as CAISVRFSQGADGYTF. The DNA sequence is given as TGTGCCATCAGCGTTCGTTTTTCTCAGGGGGCGGATGGCTACACCTTC.